This passage covers 10 T cell receptor beta chains from one sample sequenced in a study of blood T cells in healthy people across ages. Using a J-beta primer mix together with a sample-barcoded 5' primer, a second PCR was run for roughly 7 to 11 cycles. Each CDR3 protein gets one entry after TCRdb re-called the 5' RACE reads with MiXCR. The top ten hold 25% to 35% of the sample, which has 700,000 or so distinct CDR3 sequences, around 38% seen once. Sequencing was done on a sample of blood. These receptors originate from an elderly man in good health.

This clonotype was seen ten or more times. Relative to the germline gene, one junction end is altered; a read error may explain this. This chain links TRBV12-3 or TRBV12-4 with TRBJ2-3; D is perhaps TRBD2 (5 bases). The CDR3 is 16 amino acids. The CDR3 sequence: CASSLGSGSGTDTQYF. CDR3 DNA sequence: TGTGCCAGCAGCTTAGGGAGTGGGAGTGGCACAGATACGCAGTATTTT.

V is TRBV28 and J is TRBJ1-2; 10 nucleotides agree with TRBD1. Germline trimming cut 6 bases from V and 8 bases from J; bases unmatched to any gene: 12. The CDR3 spans 15 residues. CDR1 is MDHEN, CDR2 SYDVKM, per germline. CDR3 amino acids: CASRSPGTGVWGYTF. CDR3 sequence (DNA): TGTGCCAGCAGATCTCCCGGGACAGGGGTCTGGGGCTACACCTTC.

The V call is TRBV28, the J call TRBJ2-2, with 12 bases aligning to TRBD2. V dropped 6 bases and J dropped 0; count of bases not matched to a gene: 2. CDR1 is MDHEN and CDR2 is SYDVKM in the germline V gene. This CDR3 is built from 16 residues. As DNA, the CDR3 is TGTGCCAGCAGACTAGCGGGAGGATCGAACACCGGGGAGCTGTTTTTT. It yields the protein CASRLAGGSNTGELFF.

This rearrangement joins TRBV7-2 to TRBJ2-1; 12 bases match TRBD2. Germline CDR1 and CDR2: SGHTA and FQGNSA. The CDR3 covers 16 residues. The junction had 5 bases not matched to a gene; V was cut back by 1 base and J by 7 bases. The CDR3 spells CASSLDTSGGKNEQFF. The CDR3 DNA sequence: TGTGCCAGCAGCTTAGATACTAGCGGGGGGAAGAATGAGCAGTTCTTC.

The chain joins TRBV5-8 to TRBJ1-6; TRBD1 aligns across 8 bases. Trimming removed 2 bases from V and 5 bases from J; junction bases left unmatched: 3. The CDR3 sequence is 15 residues long. The germline gives CDR1 SGHTS, CDR2 YDEGEE. The CDR3 is CASSFRTGNNSPLHF. Written as DNA, the CDR3 is TGTGCCAGCAGCTTCCGGACAGGGAATAATTCACCCCTCCACTTT. The entire variable domain, with the rest obtained from reference TRBV5-8 and TRBJ1-6, is as follows: EAGVTQSPTHLIKTRGQQATLRCSPISGHTSVYWYQQALGLGLQFLLWYDEGEERNRGNFPPRFSGRQFPNYSSELNVNALELEDSALYLCASSFRTGNNSPLHFGNGTRLTVT.

Note on this clonotype: It may be a read error: a sequence one base away is much more abundant. The chain carries TRBV27 and TRBJ2-1, with no clear D. The V and J ends lost 6 bases and 5 bases respectively, with 14 bases between them. Germline CDR1 and CDR2: MNHEY and SMNVEV (reference sequence). The CDR3 totals 14 residues. The chain's CDR3 is CASRPSGRDNEQFF. The CDR3 DNA sequence: TGTGCCAGCAGGCCCTCGGGCAGAGACAATGAGCAGTTCTTC.

V is TRBV7-9 and J is TRBJ2-7; D is perhaps TRBD1 (6 bases). This CDR3 spans 17 amino acids. Germline V lookup: CDR1 SEHNR, CDR2 FQNEAQ (reference sequence). Trimming cost V 1 base and J 3 bases, with 19 bases left between them. This CDR3 reads CASSLGVQAGALYEQYF. CDR3 sequence (DNA): TGTGCCAGCAGCTTAGGTGTTCAGGCAGGGGCTCTCTACGAGCAGTACTTC.

The chain links TRBV11-2 to TRBJ1-2; D is uncertain. CDR3 size: 14 residues. CDR1 and CDR2 (germline): SGHAT, FQNNGV. V was clipped by 0 bases and J by 0 bases, with 5 bases between them. The chain's CDR3 is CASSLERANYGYTF. CDR3 DNA: TGTGCCAGCAGCTTAGAACGTGCTAACTATGGCTACACCTTC.

This clonotype was seen a handful of times. V gene TRBV7-3 combines with J gene TRBJ1-2; D remains ambiguous. CDR3 length equals 16 residues. Trimming pared 5 bases from V and 7 bases from J, leaving 23 bases between. In germline, CDR1 is SGHTA, CDR2 FQGTGA. In nucleotides, the CDR3 is TGTGCCAGCAGCCATAGGGTTGGCGGAGACTCTTCTGGCTACACCTTC. It yields the protein CASSHRVGGDSSGYTF.

This clonotype was counted at least ten times. The CDR3 reads CASSSGTSGNYEQYF. CDR3 bases: TGTGCCAGCAGCTCGGGGACTAGCGGTAACTACGAGCAGTACTTC. The chain couples TRBV7-3 to TRBJ2-7; 11 nucleotides align to TRBD2. V gave up 4 bases and J gave up 3 bases; unmatched junction bases: 5. The CDR3 contains 15 residues. In germline, CDR1 is SGHTA, CDR2 FQGTGA.